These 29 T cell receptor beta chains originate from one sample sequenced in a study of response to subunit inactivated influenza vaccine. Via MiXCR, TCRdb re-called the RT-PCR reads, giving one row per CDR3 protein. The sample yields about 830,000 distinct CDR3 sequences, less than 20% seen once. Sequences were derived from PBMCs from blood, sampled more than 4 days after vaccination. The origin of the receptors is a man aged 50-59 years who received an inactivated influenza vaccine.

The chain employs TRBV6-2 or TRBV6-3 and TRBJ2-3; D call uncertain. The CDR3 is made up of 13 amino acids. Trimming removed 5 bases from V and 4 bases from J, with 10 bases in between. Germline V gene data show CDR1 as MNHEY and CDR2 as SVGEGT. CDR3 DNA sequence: TGTGCCAGCAGTGGAAGTTGGTCAGATACGCAGTATTTT. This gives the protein CASSGSWSDTQYF.

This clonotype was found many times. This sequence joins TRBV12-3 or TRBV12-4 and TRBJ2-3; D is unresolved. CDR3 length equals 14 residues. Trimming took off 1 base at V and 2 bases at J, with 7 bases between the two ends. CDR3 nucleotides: TGTGCCAGCAGTTTAGTCCCCTCCACAGATACGCAGTATTTT. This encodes CASSLVPSTDTQYF.

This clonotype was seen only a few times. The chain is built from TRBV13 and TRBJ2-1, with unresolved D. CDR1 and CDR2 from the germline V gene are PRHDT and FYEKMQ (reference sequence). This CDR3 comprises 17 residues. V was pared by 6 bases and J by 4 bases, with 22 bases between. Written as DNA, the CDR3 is TGTGCCAGCAGGGGCCTCCCCCGAACAGCGCTATACAATGAGCAGTTCTTC. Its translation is CASRGLPRTALYNEQFF. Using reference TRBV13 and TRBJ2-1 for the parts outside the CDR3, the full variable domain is AAGVIQSPRHLIKEKRETATLKCYPIPRHDTVYWYQQGPGQDPQFLISFYEKMQSDKGSIPDRFSAQQFSDYHSELNMSSLELGDSALYFCASRGLPRTALYNEQFFGPGTRLTVL.

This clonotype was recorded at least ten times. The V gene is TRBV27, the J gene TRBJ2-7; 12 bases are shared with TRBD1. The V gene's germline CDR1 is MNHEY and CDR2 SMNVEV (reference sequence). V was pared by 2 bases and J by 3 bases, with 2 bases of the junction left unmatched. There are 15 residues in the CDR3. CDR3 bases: TGTGCCAGCAGTTTAGGGACAGGGGGCTTCTACGAGCAGTACTTC. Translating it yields CASSLGTGGFYEQYF.

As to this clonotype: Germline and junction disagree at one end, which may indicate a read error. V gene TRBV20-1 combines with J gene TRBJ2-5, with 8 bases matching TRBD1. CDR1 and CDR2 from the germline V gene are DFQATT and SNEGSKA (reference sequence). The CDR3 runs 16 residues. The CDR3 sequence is CGAYPFQGANQETQYF. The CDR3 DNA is TGCGGTGCTTACCCATTCCAGGGGGCTAACCAAGAGACCCAGTACTTC.

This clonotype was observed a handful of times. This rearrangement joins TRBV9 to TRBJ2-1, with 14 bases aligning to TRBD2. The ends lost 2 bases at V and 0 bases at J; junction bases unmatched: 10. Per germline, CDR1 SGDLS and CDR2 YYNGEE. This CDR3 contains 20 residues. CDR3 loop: CASSVGTSGSRSFSYNEQFF. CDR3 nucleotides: TGTGCCAGCAGCGTCGGGACTAGCGGGAGCCGCTCATTCTCCTACAATGAGCAGTTCTTC.

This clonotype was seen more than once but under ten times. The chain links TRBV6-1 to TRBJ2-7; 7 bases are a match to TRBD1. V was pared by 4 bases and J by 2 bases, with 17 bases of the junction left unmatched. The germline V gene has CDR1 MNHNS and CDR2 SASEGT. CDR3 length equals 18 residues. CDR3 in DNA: TGTGCCAGCAGTGTTAAGGGACAGCCACGTATCTATCCCTACGAGCAGTACTTC. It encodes CASSVKGQPRIYPYEQYF.

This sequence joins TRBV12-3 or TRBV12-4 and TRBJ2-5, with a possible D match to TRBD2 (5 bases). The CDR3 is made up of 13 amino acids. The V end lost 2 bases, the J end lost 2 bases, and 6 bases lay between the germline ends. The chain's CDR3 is CASSLQRQETQYF. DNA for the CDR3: TGTGCCAGCAGTTTACAGCGGCAAGAGACCCAGTACTTC.

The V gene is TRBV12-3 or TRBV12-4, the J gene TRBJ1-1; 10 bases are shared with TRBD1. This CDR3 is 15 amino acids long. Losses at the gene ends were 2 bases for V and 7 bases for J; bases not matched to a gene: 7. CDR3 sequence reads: CASSLLRDRGFEAFF. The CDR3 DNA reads TGTGCCAGCAGTTTACTCCGGGACAGGGGATTTGAAGCTTTCTTT.

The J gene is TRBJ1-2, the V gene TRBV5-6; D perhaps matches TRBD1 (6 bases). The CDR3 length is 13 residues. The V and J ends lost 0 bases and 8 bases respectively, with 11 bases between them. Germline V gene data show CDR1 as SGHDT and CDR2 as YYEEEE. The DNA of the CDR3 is TGTGCCAGCAGCTTGGACAGGGTCGACGGCTACACCTTC. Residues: CASSLDRVDGYTF.

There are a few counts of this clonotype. This chain's CDR3 is CSARDGQSSNYGYTF. DNA for the CDR3: TGCAGTGCTAGAGATGGACAGTCGAGTAACTATGGCTACACCTTC. The chain joins TRBV20-1 to TRBJ1-2, with TRBD1 as a possible D gene (6 bases). The germline gives CDR1 DFQATT, CDR2 SNEGSKA (reference sequence). Trimming cost V 0 bases and J 1 base, with 12 bases left between them. The CDR3 sequence is 15 residues long.

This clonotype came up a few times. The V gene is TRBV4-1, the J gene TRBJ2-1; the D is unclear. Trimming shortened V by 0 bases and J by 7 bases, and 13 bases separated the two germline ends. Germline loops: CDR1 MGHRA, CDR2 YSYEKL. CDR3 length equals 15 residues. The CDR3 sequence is CASSQDLSWGNEQFF. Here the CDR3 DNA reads TGCGCCAGCAGCCAAGATCTTTCTTGGGGTAATGAGCAGTTCTTC.

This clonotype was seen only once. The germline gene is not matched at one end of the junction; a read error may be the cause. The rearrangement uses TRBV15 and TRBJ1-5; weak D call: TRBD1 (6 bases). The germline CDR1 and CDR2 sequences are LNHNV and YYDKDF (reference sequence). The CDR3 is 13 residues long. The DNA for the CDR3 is TGTACCACCGGTCAGGGGCGGGGTCAGCCCCAGCATTTT. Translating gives CTTGQGRGQPQHF.

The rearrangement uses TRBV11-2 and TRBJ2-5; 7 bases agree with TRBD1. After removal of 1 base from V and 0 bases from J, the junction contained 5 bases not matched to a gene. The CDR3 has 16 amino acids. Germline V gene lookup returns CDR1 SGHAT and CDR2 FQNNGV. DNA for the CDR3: TGTGCCAGCAGCTTAGGGGACAGTTGGTACCAAGAGACCCAGTACTTC. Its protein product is CASSLGDSWYQETQYF.

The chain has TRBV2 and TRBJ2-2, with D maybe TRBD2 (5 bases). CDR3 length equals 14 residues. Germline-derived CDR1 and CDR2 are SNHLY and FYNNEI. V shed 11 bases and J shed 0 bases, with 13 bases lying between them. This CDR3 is CAGKERPNTGELFF. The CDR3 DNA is TGTGCCGGAAAGGAGCGGCCGAACACCGGGGAGCTGTTTTTT.

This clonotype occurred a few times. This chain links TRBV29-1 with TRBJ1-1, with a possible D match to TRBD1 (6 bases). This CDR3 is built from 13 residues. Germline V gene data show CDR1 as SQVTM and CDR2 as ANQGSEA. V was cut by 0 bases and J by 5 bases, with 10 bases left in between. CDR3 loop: CSVEDRRGTEAFF. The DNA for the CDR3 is TGCAGCGTTGAAGATCGAAGGGGGACTGAAGCTTTCTTT.

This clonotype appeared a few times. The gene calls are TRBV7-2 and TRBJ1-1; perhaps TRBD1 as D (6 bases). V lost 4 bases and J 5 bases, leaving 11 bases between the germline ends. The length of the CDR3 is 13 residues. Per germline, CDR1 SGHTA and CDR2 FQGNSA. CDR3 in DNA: TGTGCCAGCAGCTCATTCAGGGGAACTGAAGCTTTCTTT. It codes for CASSSFRGTEAFF.

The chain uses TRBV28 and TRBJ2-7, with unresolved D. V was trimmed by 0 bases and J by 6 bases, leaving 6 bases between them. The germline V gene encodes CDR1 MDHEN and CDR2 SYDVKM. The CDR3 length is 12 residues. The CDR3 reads CASSLWSLEQYF. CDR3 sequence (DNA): TGTGCCAGCAGTTTATGGTCTCTCGAGCAGTACTTC.

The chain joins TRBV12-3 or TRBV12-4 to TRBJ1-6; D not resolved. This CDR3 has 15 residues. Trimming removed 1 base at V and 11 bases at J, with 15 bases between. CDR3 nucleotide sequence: TGTGCCAGCAGTTTAGAGGGAATCGCAAAGACACCCCTCCACTTT. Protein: CASSLEGIAKTPLHF.

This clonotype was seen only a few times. In nucleotides, the CDR3 is TGCAGTGCTCCGTCGTTAGTCGAACCCACAGATACGCAGTATTTT. Its protein is CSAPSLVEPTDTQYF. The chain couples TRBV20-1 to TRBJ2-3; no reliable D call. Germline V lookup: CDR1 DFQATT, CDR2 SNEGSKA (reference sequence). The CDR3 extends over 15 amino acids. Trimming shortened V by 5 bases and J by 2 bases, and 17 bases separated the two germline ends.

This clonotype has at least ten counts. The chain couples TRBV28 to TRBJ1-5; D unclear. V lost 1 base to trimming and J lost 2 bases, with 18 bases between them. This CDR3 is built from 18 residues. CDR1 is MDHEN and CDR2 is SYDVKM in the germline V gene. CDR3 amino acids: CASSLSIGLGSGNQPQHF. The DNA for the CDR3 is TGTGCCAGCAGTTTATCTATCGGGTTAGGGTCGGGCAATCAGCCCCAGCATTTT.

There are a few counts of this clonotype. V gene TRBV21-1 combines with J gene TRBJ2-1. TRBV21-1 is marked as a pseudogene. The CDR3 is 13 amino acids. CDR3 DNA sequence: TGTGCCAGCACAACCGTTTTTCAAGATGAGCAGTTCTTC. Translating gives CASTTVFQDEQFF.

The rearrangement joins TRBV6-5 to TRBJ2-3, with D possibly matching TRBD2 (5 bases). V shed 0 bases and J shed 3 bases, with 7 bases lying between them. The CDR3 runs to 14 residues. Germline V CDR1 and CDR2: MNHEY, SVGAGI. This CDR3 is CASSYSRDTDTQYF. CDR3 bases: TGTGCCAGCAGTTACTCTCGGGATACAGATACGCAGTATTTT.

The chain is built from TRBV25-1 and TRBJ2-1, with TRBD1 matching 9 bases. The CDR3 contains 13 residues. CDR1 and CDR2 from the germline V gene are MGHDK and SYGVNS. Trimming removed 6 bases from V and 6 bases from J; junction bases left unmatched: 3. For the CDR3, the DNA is TGTGCCAGCAGACTGGACAGGGGCAATGAGCAGTTCTTC. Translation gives CASRLDRGNEQFF.

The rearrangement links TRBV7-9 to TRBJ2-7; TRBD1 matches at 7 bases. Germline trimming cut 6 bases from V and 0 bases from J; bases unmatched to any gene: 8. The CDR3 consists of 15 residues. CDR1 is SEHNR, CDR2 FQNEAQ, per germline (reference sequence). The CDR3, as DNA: TGTGCCAGCAGTTCTCGGACAGGCCTCTCCTACGAGCAGTACTTC. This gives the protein CASSSRTGLSYEQYF.

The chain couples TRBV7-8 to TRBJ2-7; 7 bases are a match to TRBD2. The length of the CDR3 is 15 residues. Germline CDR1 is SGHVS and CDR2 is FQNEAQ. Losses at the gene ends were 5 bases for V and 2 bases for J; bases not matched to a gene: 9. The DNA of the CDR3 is TGTGCCAGCAGCCCCGTCGCGGCGGGGGCCTACGAGCAGTACTTC. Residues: CASSPVAAGAYEQYF. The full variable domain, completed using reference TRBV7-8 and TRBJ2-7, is GAGVSQSPRYKVAKRGQDVALRCDPISGHVSLFWYQQALGQGPEFLTYFQNEAQLDKSGLPSDRFFAERPEGSVSTLKIQRTQQEDSAVYLCASSPVAAGAYEQYFGPGTRLTVT.

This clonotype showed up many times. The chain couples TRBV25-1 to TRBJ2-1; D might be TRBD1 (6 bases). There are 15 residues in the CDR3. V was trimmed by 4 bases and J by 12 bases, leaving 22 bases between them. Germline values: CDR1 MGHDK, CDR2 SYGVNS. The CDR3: CASSASRDILGRQFF. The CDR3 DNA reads TGTGCCAGCAGTGCATCCCGGGACATCCTAGGGAGGCAGTTCTTC.

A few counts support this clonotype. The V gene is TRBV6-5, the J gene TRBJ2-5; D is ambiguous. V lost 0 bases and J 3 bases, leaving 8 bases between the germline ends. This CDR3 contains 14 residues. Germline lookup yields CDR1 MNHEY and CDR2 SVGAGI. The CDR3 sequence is CASSYSGQKETQYF. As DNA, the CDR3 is TGTGCCAGCAGTTACTCTGGGCAGAAAGAGACCCAGTACTTC.

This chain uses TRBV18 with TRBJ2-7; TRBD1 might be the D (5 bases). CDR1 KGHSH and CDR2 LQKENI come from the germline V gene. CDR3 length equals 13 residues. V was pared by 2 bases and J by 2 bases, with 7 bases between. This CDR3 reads CASSPARAYEQYF. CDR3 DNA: TGTGCCAGCTCACCAGCCAGGGCCTACGAGCAGTACTTC.